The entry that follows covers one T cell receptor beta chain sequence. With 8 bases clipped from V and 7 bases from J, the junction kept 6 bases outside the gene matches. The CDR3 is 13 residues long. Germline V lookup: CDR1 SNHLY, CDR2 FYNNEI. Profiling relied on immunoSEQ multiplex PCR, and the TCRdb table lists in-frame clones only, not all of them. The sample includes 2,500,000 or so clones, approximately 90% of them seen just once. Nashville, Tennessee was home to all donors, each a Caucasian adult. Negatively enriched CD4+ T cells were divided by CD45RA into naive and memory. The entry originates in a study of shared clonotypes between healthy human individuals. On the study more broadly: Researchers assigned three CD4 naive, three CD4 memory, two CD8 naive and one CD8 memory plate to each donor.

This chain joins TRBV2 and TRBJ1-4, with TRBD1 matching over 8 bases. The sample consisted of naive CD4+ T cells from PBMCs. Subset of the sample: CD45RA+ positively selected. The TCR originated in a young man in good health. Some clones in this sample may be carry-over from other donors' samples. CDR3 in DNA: TGTGCCAGCTTCCGGGACAGGAGTGAAAAACTGTTTTTT. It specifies CASFRDRSEKLFF. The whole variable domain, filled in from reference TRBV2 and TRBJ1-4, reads EPEVTQTPSHQVTQMGQEVILRCVPISNHLYFYWYRQILGQKVEFLVSFYNNEISEKSEIFDDQFSVERPDGSNFTLKIRSTKLEDSAMYFCASFRDRSEKLFFGSGTQLSVL.